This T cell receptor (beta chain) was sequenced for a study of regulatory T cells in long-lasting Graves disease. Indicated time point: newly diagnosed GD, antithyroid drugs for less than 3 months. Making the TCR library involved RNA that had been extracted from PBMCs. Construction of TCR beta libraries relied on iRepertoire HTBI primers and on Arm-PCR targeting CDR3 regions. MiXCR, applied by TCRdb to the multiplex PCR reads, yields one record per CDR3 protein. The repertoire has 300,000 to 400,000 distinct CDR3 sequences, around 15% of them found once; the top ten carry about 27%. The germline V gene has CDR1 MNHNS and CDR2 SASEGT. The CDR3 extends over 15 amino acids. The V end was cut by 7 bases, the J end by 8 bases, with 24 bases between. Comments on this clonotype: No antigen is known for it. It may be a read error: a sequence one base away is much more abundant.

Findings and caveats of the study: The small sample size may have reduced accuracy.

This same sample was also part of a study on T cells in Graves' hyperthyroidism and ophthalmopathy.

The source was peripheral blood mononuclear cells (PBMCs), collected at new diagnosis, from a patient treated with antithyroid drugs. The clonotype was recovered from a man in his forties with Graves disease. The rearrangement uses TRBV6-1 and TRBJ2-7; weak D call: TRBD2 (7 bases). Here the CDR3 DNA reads TGTGCCAGCACCTGGACGGGGGGCGGGACGTACAAGCAGTACTTC. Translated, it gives CASTWTGGGTYKQYF.